Listed below are T cell receptor beta chains from one sample, sequenced in a study of blood T cell repertoires in COVID-19. Sequencing used immunoSEQ multiplex PCR; TCRdb keeps in-frame clones, though not all of them. This table has under 200,000 clones, about 88% appearing once. Sequenced: peripheral blood. The receptors here all came from a man aged 65-85 years with active or convalescent COVID-19. Each CDR3 is given with its conserved first and last residue. A D gene is named only where the DNA matches it firmly. Rows may omit the clone size; those that give it use once, few, many or a size class.

abundance: NA
j_gene: TRBJ1-2
v_gene: TRBV6-1
d_gene: NA
CDR3nt: TGTGCCAGCAGTGAAGGGGGGCGAGATGGCTACACCTTC
CDR3aa: CASSEGGRDGYTF

abundance: NA
j_gene: TRBJ1-3
v_gene: TRBV4-3
d_gene: NA
CDR3nt: TGCGCCAGCAGCCAACTCCCCCCCTCCTTCACAGACATCTCTGGAAACACCATATATTTT
CDR3aa: CASSQLPPSFTDISGNTIYF

abundance: NA
j_gene: TRBJ1-5
v_gene: TRBV6-2/TRBV6-3
d_gene: NA
CDR3nt: TGTGCCAGCAGTTACCCACCCCAGGCAGGGCCTGGTCAGCCCCAGCATTTT
CDR3aa: CASSYPPQAGPGQPQHF

abundance: NA
j_gene: TRBJ2-5
v_gene: TRBV15
d_gene: TRBD2
CDR3nt: TGTGCCACCAGCAGAGATCCGGCTAACGGGAGGGTTCAAGAGACCCAGTACTTC
CDR3aa: CATSRDPANGRVQETQYF

abundance: NA
j_gene: TRBJ2-2
v_gene: TRBV6-2/TRBV6-3
d_gene: TRBD2
CDR3nt: TGTGCCAGCAGTTACGGTCCAGGGAGGGTAAACACCGGGGAGCTGTTTTTT
CDR3aa: CASSYGPGRVNTGELFF

abundance: NA
j_gene: TRBJ2-7
v_gene: TRBV7-2
d_gene: NA
CDR3nt: TGTGCCAGCAGCCAATGGCGGGGGCACTCCTACGAGCAGTACTTC
CDR3aa: CASSQWRGHSYEQYF

abundance: NA
j_gene: TRBJ2-5
v_gene: TRBV20-1
d_gene: TRBD2
CDR3nt: TGCAGTGCTAGTCTGCTGACTAGCGGGGTCCAAGAGACCCAGTACTTC
CDR3aa: CSASLLTSGVQETQYF

abundance: NA
j_gene: TRBJ2-2
v_gene: TRBV7-9
d_gene: TRBD1
CDR3nt: TGTGCCAGCAGCCCTCACAGGGGGCTTGGCACCGGGGAGCTGTTTTTT
CDR3aa: CASSPHRGLGTGELFF

abundance: NA
j_gene: TRBJ2-1
v_gene: TRBV24-1
d_gene: TRBD1
CDR3nt: TGTGCCACCAGTGACAGCTCCTTCGGGACAGCGAGCTCCTACAATGAGCAGTTCTTC
CDR3aa: CATSDSSFGTASSYNEQFF

abundance: NA
j_gene: TRBJ1-4
v_gene: TRBV5-5
d_gene: TRBD1
CDR3nt: TGTGCCAGCAGCCCAGGCCCCCCACAGGGGCTTACCACAACTAATGAAAAACTGTTTTTT
CDR3aa: CASSPGPPQGLTTTNEKLFF

abundance: NA
j_gene: TRBJ2-7
v_gene: TRBV5-1
d_gene: NA
CDR3nt: TGCGCCAGCAGCTTACCTCCCGGCGAGCAGTACTTC
CDR3aa: CASSLPPGEQYF

abundance: once
j_gene: TRBJ2-7
v_gene: TRBV28
d_gene: NA
CDR3nt: TGTGCCAGCAGCTACCTCAGGCCCGGACAGAGCTCCTACGAGCAGTACTTC
CDR3aa: CASSYLRPGQSSYEQYF

abundance: NA
j_gene: TRBJ2-2
v_gene: TRBV5-1
d_gene: TRBD1
CDR3nt: TGCGCCAGCAGCTTCCAGGGGGCCGGGGAGCTGTTTTTT
CDR3aa: CASSFQGAGELFF

abundance: NA
j_gene: TRBJ2-7
v_gene: TRBV18
d_gene: NA
CDR3nt: TGTGCCAGCTCACCTACCATTCGACAGTCCTCCTACGAGCAGTACTTC
CDR3aa: CASSPTIRQSSYEQYF

abundance: NA
j_gene: TRBJ2-7
v_gene: TRBV18
d_gene: TRBD2
CDR3nt: TGTGCCAGCTCACCCGGACTAGCGGGAGTCTCCTACGAGCAGTACTTC
CDR3aa: CASSPGLAGVSYEQYF

abundance: few
j_gene: TRBJ2-3
v_gene: TRBV7-9
d_gene: NA
CDR3nt: TGTGCCAGCAGCTTATCGGATACGCAGTATTTT
CDR3aa: CASSLSDTQYF

abundance: once
j_gene: TRBJ2-3
v_gene: TRBV5-1
d_gene: NA
CDR3nt: TGCGCCAGCAGCTTGGGGTCTAAGAATCGGGCGCAGTATTTT
CDR3aa: CASSLGSKNRAQYF

abundance: NA
j_gene: TRBJ1-2
v_gene: TRBV2
d_gene: NA
CDR3nt: TGTGCCAGCAGTGGTCGGCAGGGTGCAGTCTACACCTTC
CDR3aa: CASSGRQGAVYTF

abundance: NA
j_gene: TRBJ1-5
v_gene: TRBV27
d_gene: NA
CDR3nt: TGTGCCAGCAGTCCGCGGGCCCGCAATCAGCCCCAGCATTTT
CDR3aa: CASSPRARNQPQHF

abundance: NA
j_gene: TRBJ2-7
v_gene: TRBV7-2
d_gene: NA
CDR3nt: TGTGCCAGCAGCTTTGGGCAGGGGGGAGGCTACGAGCAGTACTTC
CDR3aa: CASSFGQGGGYEQYF

abundance: NA
j_gene: TRBJ2-6
v_gene: TRBV18
d_gene: TRBD1
CDR3nt: TGTGCCAGCTCACCGCCGGGACAGCTACTCTCTGGGGCCAACGTCCTGACTTTC
CDR3aa: CASSPPGQLLSGANVLTF

abundance: NA
j_gene: TRBJ2-7
v_gene: TRBV5-1
d_gene: NA
CDR3nt: TGCGCCAGCAGCTTGGCGCGGGCCTCCTACGAGCAGTACTTC
CDR3aa: CASSLARASYEQYF

abundance: once
j_gene: TRBJ2-1
v_gene: TRBV5-8
d_gene: NA
CDR3nt: TGTGCCAGCAGCCCGACCGGACTAGTCAGGGGCAATGAGCAGTTCTTC
CDR3aa: CASSPTGLVRGNEQFF

abundance: NA
j_gene: TRBJ2-1
v_gene: TRBV4-3
d_gene: TRBD2
CDR3nt: TGCGCCAGCAGCCAAGATCCAAGCGGGAGTTCTTACAATGAGCAGTTCTTC
CDR3aa: CASSQDPSGSSYNEQFF

abundance: NA
j_gene: TRBJ2-1
v_gene: TRBV2
d_gene: TRBD2
CDR3nt: TGTGCCAGCGCGGGGCTAGCGGATTACAATGAGCAGTTCTTC
CDR3aa: CASAGLADYNEQFF

abundance: NA
j_gene: TRBJ2-5
v_gene: TRBV19
d_gene: TRBD2
CDR3nt: TGTGCCAGTAGTCGGACTAGCGGGAGTATCCAAGAGACCCAGTACTTC
CDR3aa: CASSRTSGSIQETQYF

abundance: once
j_gene: TRBJ2-3
v_gene: TRBV15
d_gene: TRBD2
CDR3nt: TGTGCCACCAGCAGATATAGCGGGAGTAGTGTAGATACGCAGTATTTT
CDR3aa: CATSRYSGSSVDTQYF

abundance: NA
j_gene: TRBJ2-1
v_gene: TRBV7-8
d_gene: TRBD2
CDR3nt: TGTGCCAGCAGCATTAAGACTAGCGGGGCCCCCCTGGACGAGCAGTTCTTC
CDR3aa: CASSIKTSGAPLDEQFF

abundance: NA
j_gene: TRBJ2-7
v_gene: TRBV6-5
d_gene: TRBD1
CDR3nt: TGTGCCAGCAGTACAACAGGGGCCCCCTCCTACGAGCAGTACTTC
CDR3aa: CASSTTGAPSYEQYF

abundance: NA
j_gene: TRBJ2-5
v_gene: TRBV6-5
d_gene: TRBD2
CDR3nt: TGTGCCAGCAGTTCAAGACTAGCGCAAGAGACCCAGTACTTC
CDR3aa: CASSSRLAQETQYF

abundance: NA
j_gene: TRBJ1-1
v_gene: TRBV6-2/TRBV6-3
d_gene: TRBD1
CDR3nt: TGTGCCAGCAGTCGACGGGACAGGGAGGGCACTGAAGCTTTCTTT
CDR3aa: CASSRRDREGTEAFF

abundance: NA
j_gene: TRBJ2-7
v_gene: TRBV6-5
d_gene: TRBD1
CDR3nt: TGTGCCAGCACGCACGGACAGGGCTACGAGCAGTACTTC
CDR3aa: CASTHGQGYEQYF

abundance: few
j_gene: TRBJ2-5
v_gene: TRBV7-2
d_gene: TRBD2
CDR3nt: TGTGCCAGCAGCCTGGGGGGGGTTCAAGAGACCCAGTACTTC
CDR3aa: CASSLGGVQETQYF

abundance: few
j_gene: TRBJ2-5
v_gene: TRBV27
d_gene: NA
CDR3nt: TGTGCCAGCAGTTTGCGGCAGGGCCGTTCGGGGACCCAGTACTTC
CDR3aa: CASSLRQGRSGTQYF

abundance: NA
j_gene: TRBJ1-5
v_gene: TRBV2
d_gene: NA
CDR3nt: TGTGCCAGCAGTGAGGGGCACGAGAGCAATCAGCCCCAGCATTTT
CDR3aa: CASSEGHESNQPQHF

abundance: NA
j_gene: TRBJ2-7
v_gene: TRBV15
d_gene: TRBD2
CDR3nt: TGTGCCACCAGCAGAGTGGGAGGGGCGCTTAGCGAGCAGTACTTC
CDR3aa: CATSRVGGALSEQYF

abundance: NA
j_gene: TRBJ1-2
v_gene: TRBV4-1
d_gene: TRBD1
CDR3nt: TGCGCCAGCAGCCAAGAAGGACAGGGTCCTAGCTATGGCTACACCTTC
CDR3aa: CASSQEGQGPSYGYTF

abundance: NA
j_gene: TRBJ2-2
v_gene: TRBV5-5
d_gene: TRBD1
CDR3nt: TGTGCCAGCAGCCTGACAGGGAAGCCTACCGGGGAGCTGTTTTTT
CDR3aa: CASSLTGKPTGELFF

abundance: NA
j_gene: TRBJ2-2
v_gene: TRBV7-9
d_gene: TRBD1
CDR3nt: TGTGCCAGCAGCCTCGACAGGGGTGACACCGGGGAGCTGTTTTTT
CDR3aa: CASSLDRGDTGELFF

abundance: NA
j_gene: TRBJ2-7
v_gene: TRBV10-1
d_gene: NA
CDR3nt: TGCGCCAGCAGTGAGACAGGGTCTAACTACGAGCAGTACTTC
CDR3aa: CASSETGSNYEQYF

abundance: NA
j_gene: TRBJ1-3
v_gene: TRBV6-5
d_gene: NA
CDR3nt: TGTGCCAGCAGGATAGAACTTCTGATGCGGAACACCATATATTTT
CDR3aa: CASRIELLMRNTIYF

abundance: NA
j_gene: TRBJ2-1
v_gene: TRBV7-9
d_gene: NA
CDR3nt: TGTGCCAGCATCCAGGGTTATCAGTACAATGAGCAGTTCTTC
CDR3aa: CASIQGYQYNEQFF

abundance: NA
j_gene: TRBJ2-1
v_gene: TRBV5-1
d_gene: TRBD2
CDR3nt: TGCGCCAGCAGTACTAGCGGGAGGGGCAATGAGCAGTTCTTC
CDR3aa: CASSTSGRGNEQFF

abundance: NA
j_gene: TRBJ1-1
v_gene: TRBV28
d_gene: NA
CDR3nt: TGTGCCAGCAGTCACCGACAGGCTGCAGCTGAAGCTTTCTTT
CDR3aa: CASSHRQAAAEAFF

abundance: NA
j_gene: TRBJ1-2
v_gene: TRBV3-1/TRBV3-2
d_gene: TRBD1
CDR3nt: TGTGCCAGCAGCCACGGACAGGGGAAAGGCTACACCTTC
CDR3aa: CASSHGQGKGYTF

abundance: NA
j_gene: TRBJ1-6
v_gene: TRBV6-5
d_gene: TRBD1
CDR3nt: TGTGCCAGCAGAACCGGGACAGCGAATTCACCCCTCCACTTT
CDR3aa: CASRTGTANSPLHF

abundance: NA
j_gene: TRBJ2-1
v_gene: TRBV10-3
d_gene: TRBD2
CDR3nt: TGTGCCATCAGACGCGGGGGGGAGGTAGCCTACAATGAGCAGTTCTTC
CDR3aa: CAIRRGGEVAYNEQFF

abundance: NA
j_gene: TRBJ2-3
v_gene: TRBV28
d_gene: TRBD2
CDR3nt: TGTGCCAGCAGTGTAGGGGTAGCGGGACGCACAAACCCAGATACGCAGTATTTT
CDR3aa: CASSVGVAGRTNPDTQYF

abundance: NA
j_gene: TRBJ1-1
v_gene: TRBV19
d_gene: TRBD1
CDR3nt: TGTGCCAGTAGTCGGGCCCGGACAGGGGTCGGGACTGAAGCTTTCTTT
CDR3aa: CASSRARTGVGTEAFF

abundance: NA
j_gene: TRBJ1-3
v_gene: TRBV6-2/TRBV6-3
d_gene: NA
CDR3nt: TGTGCCAGCAGTTACTCACAGTCGTCCTCTGGAAACACCATATATTTT
CDR3aa: CASSYSQSSSGNTIYF

abundance: NA
j_gene: TRBJ2-7
v_gene: TRBV6-5
d_gene: NA
CDR3nt: TGTGCCAGCAGTTATGGGCCAACCTACGAGCAGTACTTC
CDR3aa: CASSYGPTYEQYF

abundance: NA
j_gene: TRBJ1-1
v_gene: TRBV2
d_gene: TRBD1
CDR3nt: TGTGCCAGCAGTACAGGGGCGGACACTGAAGCTTTCTTT
CDR3aa: CASSTGADTEAFF